The 10 T cell receptor beta chains presented below share a single source sample, sequenced in a study of blood T cell repertoires in COVID-19. Using immunoSEQ multiplex PCR, the repertoire was profiled, and TCRdb retains in-frame clones only, with some absent. The sample gives 450,000 to 600,000 clones, approximately 86% of which show up once; about 0.7% is in the top ten. Sample: PBMCs or T cells enriched from blood (not recorded which). The receptors were gathered from a woman aged 18-29 years who had recovered from COVID-19.

The CDR3 loop reads CASSLSRQDLPGEKLFF. CDR3 coding DNA: TGTGCCAGCAGTTTATCTAGACAGGATCTCCCGGGGGAAAAACTGTTTTTT. The chain links TRBV27 to TRBJ1-4, with D possibly matching TRBD1 (6 bases). Germline values: CDR1 MNHEY, CDR2 SMNVEV (reference sequence). The CDR3 totals 17 residues. Trimming removed 0 bases from V and 8 bases from J, with 19 bases in between.

The sample holds a few counts of this clone. The chain couples TRBV27 to TRBJ2-1; 11 bases match TRBD2. Looked up from germline, CDR1 is MNHEY and CDR2 is SMNVEV (reference sequence). V was clipped by 2 bases and J by 0 bases; unmatched bases: 9. The CDR3 has 19 residues. The CDR3: CASSLGTSGGAHSYNEQFF. For the CDR3, the DNA is TGTGCCAGCAGTTTAGGAACTAGCGGGGGTGCCCACTCCTACAATGAGCAGTTCTTC.

This chain uses TRBV3-1 (or the pseudogene TRBV3-2) with TRBJ2-3, with D uncertain. Between the trimmed V and J ends, which lost 1 base and 3 bases, there was a span of 11 bases. This CDR3 comprises 15 residues. Germline lookup yields CDR1 LGHDT and CDR2 YNNKEL (reference sequence). CDR3 DNA sequence: TGTGCCAGCAGCCAAGCGAGCGTAAGGACAGATACGCAGTATTTT. This sequence encodes CASSQASVRTDTQYF.

This clone was found once. The J gene is TRBJ1-1, the V gene TRBV30; 7 positions agree with TRBD1. The V segment lost 0 bases and the J segment 3 bases; nucleotides outside the gene matches: 25. Germline V lookup: CDR1 GTSNPN, CDR2 SVGIG (reference sequence). The CDR3 has 21 residues. DNA for the CDR3: TGTGCCTGGAGTGTAAAAAAGAATAGAAGAGGGGGCGGTGAAGTCGACACTGAAGCTTTCTTT. As protein: CAWSVKKNRRGGGEVDTEAFF.

This CDR3 is CASSRQGPASEQYF. CDR3 sequence (DNA): TGTGCCAGTAGTAGGCAGGGCCCTGCCAGCGAGCAGTACTTC. The chain recombines TRBV19 with TRBJ2-7; TRBD1 might be the D (5 bases). Germline CDR1 LNHDA, CDR2 SQIVND (reference sequence). V lost 4 bases and J 6 bases, leaving 16 bases between the germline ends. CDR3 length: 14 amino acids.

The rearrangement uses TRBV3-1 (or the pseudogene TRBV3-2) and TRBJ2-7; TRBD1 might be the D (6 bases). V was trimmed by 2 bases and J by 2 bases, leaving 10 bases between them. Germline lookup yields CDR1 LGHDT and CDR2 YNNKEL (reference sequence). This CDR3 has 14 amino acids. The CDR3 DNA is TGTGCCAGCAGCCAAAGGGGACAAGCCTACGAGCAGTACTTC. Translation: CASSQRGQAYEQYF.

The rearrangement joins TRBV6-6 to TRBJ2-7; D is possibly TRBD2 (7 bases). The CDR3 covers 14 residues. V was clipped by 6 bases and J by 7 bases, with 19 bases between them. From germline, CDR1 is MNHNY and CDR2 SVGAGI (reference sequence). The CDR3 loop reads CASSPAGAKGEQYF. The CDR3 nucleotides are TGTGCCAGCAGCCCCGCGGGGGCCAAAGGGGAGCAGTACTTC.

The chain uses TRBV18 and TRBJ2-3; D is undetermined. The CDR3 sequence is 13 residues long. Between the trimmed V and J ends, which lost 3 bases and 6 bases, there was a span of 10 bases. The germline V gene has CDR1 KGHSH and CDR2 LQKENI. CDR3 DNA sequence: TGTGCCAGCTCACCTAAGACTCACGATACGCAGTATTTT. Residues: CASSPKTHDTQYF. Filled out from reference TRBV18 and TRBJ2-3, the complete variable domain reads NAGVMQNPRHLVRRRGQEARLRCSPMKGHSHVYWYRQLPEEGLKFMVYLQKENIIDESGMPKERFSAEFPKEGPSILRIQQVVRGDSAAYFCASSPKTHDTQYFGPGTRLTVL.

The V call is TRBV15, the J call TRBJ2-3; weak D call: TRBD2 (5 bases). V shed 0 bases and J shed 3 bases, with 13 bases lying between them. The CDR3 is made up of 16 amino acids. Germline CDR1 and CDR2: LNHNV and YYDKDF (reference sequence). The CDR3: CATSRDLARVTDTQYF. CDR3 DNA: TGTGCCACCAGCAGAGATCTCGCGAGGGTAACAGATACGCAGTATTTT. The whole variable domain, remainder taken from reference TRBV15 and TRBJ2-3, is DAMVIQNPRYQVTQFGKPVTLSCSQTLNHNVMYWYQQKSSQAPKLLFHYYDKDFNNEADTPDNFQSRRPNTSFCFLDIRSPGLGDTAMYLCATSRDLARVTDTQYFGPGTRLTVL.

The V gene is TRBV11-2, the J gene TRBJ2-7, with D possibly being TRBD1 (6 bases). CDR3 size: 13 residues. Trimming left V 3 bases short and J 5 bases short, with 11 bases between. Germline V gives CDR1 SGHAT, CDR2 FQNNGV. The CDR3, as DNA: TGTGCCAGCAGCTTCGTAAGGACAGACGAGCAGTACTTC. It yields the protein CASSFVRTDEQYF.